This TCR beta chain was captured in a study of Ad26.COV2.S vaccination and SARS-CoV-2 variants. Assay: immunoSEQ multiplex PCR; the TCRdb copy retains only in-frame clones and omits some. Among 350,000 to 500,000 clones listed, around 90% were seen once. The germline V and J ends were trimmed by 4 bases and 5 bases, with 14 bases remaining between them. This CDR3 is 14 amino acids long. Germline V gene sequence: CDR1 SEHNR, CDR2 FQNEAQ (reference sequence). Treatment specified: some 20 received Ad26.COV2.S at low or high dose, single or two shots; 5 received placebo; per-sample allocation not given. Vaccine and placebo recipients were sampled on day 63 after the first injection.

The chain carries TRBV7-9 and TRBJ2-5; possibly TRBD1 for D (6 bases). Material: peripheral blood, obtained in a trial of Ad26.COV2.S vaccine versus placebo. This sequence originates from a person between 18 and 65 years old who received the Ad26.COV2.S COVID-19 vaccine or a placebo. This chain's CDR3 is CASSSTTGSETQYF. The CDR3 nucleotides read TGTGCCAGCAGCTCCACGACAGGTTCCGAGACCCAGTACTTC.